The rows below give T cell receptor beta chains drawn from one sample of a study of T-cell memory formation after mild COVID-19. MiXCR, applied by TCRdb to the 5' RACE reads, yields one record per CDR3 protein. Here the sample spans over 150,000 distinct CDR3 sequences, roughly 18% being singletons. Sample: PBMCs or a T cell subset sorted from them (not recorded which). The receptors here all came from a man between 18 and 29 years old who had mild COVID-19 (a few samples of this study predate the infection). Cell type and time point are not known. Each CDR3 is given with its conserved first and last residue. Fields, in order: D gene, J gene, V gene, clone size, CDR3 DNA, CDR3 protein. D genes are given only for firm matches. Clone sizes are given selectively: once, few, many, or a class where the clone is expanded.

TRBD1,TRBJ2-6,TRBV6-1,once,TGTGCCAGCATGAGGGACAGGGGGTATGGGGCCAACGTCCTGACTTTC,CASMRDRGYGANVLTF
-,TRBJ2-3,TRBV3-1,-,TGTGCCAGCAGCCAAGATTACCTGGGAGGATATACGCAGTATTTT,CASSQDYLGGYTQYF
TRBD1,TRBJ2-5,TRBV19,-,TGTGCGACCGGGACAGTCAACCAAGAGACCCAGTACTTC,CATGTVNQETQYF
TRBD1,TRBJ2-7,TRBV12-3/TRBV12-4,-,TGTGCCAGCAGGTCACAGGGGGATCCATCCTACGAGCAGTACTTC,CASRSQGDPSYEQYF
-,TRBJ1-1,TRBV28,-,TGTGCCAGCGGGGACAACATGAACACTGAAGCTTTCTTT,CASGDNMNTEAFF
-,TRBJ2-1,TRBV7-9,many,TGTGCCAGCAGCTTACGGGGGCGAGGTTACAATGAGCAGTTCTTC,CASSLRGRGYNEQFF
TRBD1,TRBJ1-5,TRBV6-2/TRBV6-3,-,TGTGCCAGCAGTTACGATGGCCAGGGGGCCGGTATGGGCAATCAGCCCCAGCATTTT,CASSYDGQGAGMGNQPQHF
-,TRBJ1-2,TRBV5-1,-,TGCGCCAGCAGCCTCCAGACAGGCACCCTCCTCTATGGCTACACCTTC,CASSLQTGTLLYGYTF
TRBD1,TRBJ1-6,TRBV10-3,few,TGTGCCATCAGTTACAGGGGTCAGGGGAATTCACCCCTCCACTTT,CAISYRGQGNSPLHF
TRBD1,TRBJ1-1,TRBV5-1,few,TGCGCCAGCAGCTTCCGACAGGGGGGAAACACTGAAGCTTTCTTT,CASSFRQGGNTEAFF
-,TRBJ1-1,TRBV3-1,few,TGTGCCAGCAGCCGTGAGGACACTGAAGCTTTCTTT,CASSREDTEAFF
-,TRBJ1-5,TRBV7-2,many,TGTGCCAGCAGCTTAGGGGGGAAGCCCCAGCATTTT,CASSLGGKPQHF
TRBD1,TRBJ2-1,TRBV24-1,-,TGTGCCACCAGTGACACCGGACAGGGCCATGAGCAGTTCTTC,CATSDTGQGHEQFF
-,TRBJ2-1,TRBV4-3,-,TGCGCCAGCAGCCAAGTCTCCACTGGGACCGAGCAGTTCTTC,CASSQVSTGTEQFF
-,TRBJ2-7,TRBV12-3/TRBV12-4,many,TGTGCCAGCAGTAGCACAAGGGACGAGCAGTACTTC,CASSSTRDEQYF
-,TRBJ2-7,TRBV25-1,few,TGTGCCAGCAGTGAATATTTCGAGCAGTACTTC,CASSEYFEQYF
TRBD2,TRBJ2-5,TRBV5-1,-,TGCGCCAGCACCCTAGCGGGGGATGGTGAGACCCAGTACTTC,CASTLAGDGETQYF
-,TRBJ1-5,TRBV4-2,-,TGTGCCAGCAGCCAAGCCAGAGGCGGACAGCCCCAGCATTTT,CASSQARGGQPQHF
-,TRBJ2-6,TRBV12-3/TRBV12-4,few,TGTGCCAGCAGCAGACTTGAGGCCAACGTCCTGACTTTC,CASSRLEANVLTF
-,TRBJ2-3,TRBV10-3,many,TGTGCCATCAGTAAGACAGATACGCAGTATTTT,CAISKTDTQYF
TRBD1,TRBJ2-5,TRBV7-2,-,TGTGCCAGCAGCAAGACAGGGTTAGAGACCCAGTACTTC,CASSKTGLETQYF
-,TRBJ2-3,TRBV4-3,-,TGCGCCAGCAGCCACGCCCAGGGTGACGATACGCAGTATTTT,CASSHAQGDDTQYF
-,TRBJ1-1,TRBV5-1,-,TGCGCCAGCAGCTTGGATAGGGGCGCTGAAGCTTTCTTT,CASSLDRGAEAFF
TRBD2,TRBJ2-7,TRBV5-1,-,TGCGCCAGCAGCGACGGCGGGGGGGCCTCCTACGAGCAGTACTTC,CASSDGGGASYEQYF
-,TRBJ2-7,TRBV6-2/TRBV6-3,few,TGTGCCAGCAGCCCCCGACAGACGCCACCCTACGAGCAGTACTTC,CASSPRQTPPYEQYF
-,TRBJ2-3,TRBV7-2,few,TGTGCCAGCAGCTTAGCCCGGGCCCCAGATACGCAGTATTTT,CASSLARAPDTQYF
-,TRBJ2-7,TRBV14,few,TGTGCCAGCAGCCAATCGCGGGGCTACGAGCAGTACTTC,CASSQSRGYEQYF
-,TRBJ1-2,TRBV7-2,-,TGTGCCAGCAGCTTTAATGGGGGGGGAAGCTATGGCTACACCTTC,CASSFNGGGSYGYTF
TRBD2,TRBJ2-5,TRBV7-2,-,TGTGCCAGCAGCTCAGCGGGGATCGTCAAGACCCAGTACTTC,CASSSAGIVKTQYF
-,TRBJ2-1,TRBV29-1,many,TGCAGCGTTGAATATGAGAGCTCCTACAATGAGCAGTTCTTC,CSVEYESSYNEQFF
-,TRBJ2-3,TRBV7-9,few,TGTGCCAGCAGGTTAACAGATACGCAGTATTTT,CASRLTDTQYF
TRBD1,TRBJ1-1,TRBV29-1,few,TGCAGCGTGGGACAGAATTTGAACACTGAAGCTTTCTTT,CSVGQNLNTEAFF